Each of the 18 T cell receptor beta chains below was sequenced from the same sample in a study of shared clonotypes between healthy human individuals. Method: immunoSEQ multiplex PCR; TCRdb's copy keeps in-frame clones and lacks some. The profile covers approximately 1,000,000 clones, with 75% to 85% appearing a single time and roughly 0.56% taken by the ten largest. Sequencing was carried out using memory CD4+ T cells from PBMCs. Indicated subset: CD45RA-negative fraction. These receptors originate from a man younger than 35 in good health. Some clones in this sample may be carry-over from other donors' samples.

The J gene is TRBJ2-7, the V gene TRBV19, with 8 bases lining up with TRBD1. This CDR3 has 16 residues. V dropped 4 bases and J dropped 6; count of bases not matched to a gene: 14. Germline V gene sequence: CDR1 LNHDA, CDR2 SQIVND (reference sequence). This chain's CDR3 is CASSTLWGQASLEQYF. The CDR3 coding sequence is TGTGCCAGTAGTACCCTTTGGGGACAGGCTTCCCTCGAGCAGTACTTC.

This chain joins TRBV5-4 and TRBJ2-4; 15 bases are shared with TRBD2. The ends lost 4 bases at V and 7 bases at J; junction bases unmatched: 6. Germline V gene sequence: CDR1 SGHNT, CDR2 YYREEE (reference sequence). This CDR3 region has 16 residues. CDR3 residues: CASSRTSGREGNIQYF. In nucleotides, the CDR3 is TGTGCCAGCAGCCGGACTAGCGGGAGGGAAGGGAACATTCAGTACTTC.

The J gene is TRBJ2-3, the V gene TRBV6-5; 8 positions match TRBD1. V lost 2 bases, J lost 6 bases, and 7 bases stayed unmatched. CDR1 MNHEY and CDR2 SVGAGI come from the germline V gene. The CDR3 has 15 residues. In nucleotides, the CDR3 is TGTGCCAGCAGTTACCAGGGGGCGAGGGTGGATACGCAGTATTTT. This gives the protein CASSYQGARVDTQYF.

The chain is built from TRBV28 and TRBJ2-1; 7 bases align to TRBD1. V gave up 10 bases and J gave up 2 bases; unmatched junction bases: 5. CDR1 and CDR2 from the germline V gene are MDHEN and SYDVKM. The CDR3 covers 13 residues. CDR3 sequence: CATRGWAYNEQFF. CDR3 nucleotide sequence: TGTGCCACCAGGGGGTGGGCCTACAATGAGCAGTTCTTC.

J is TRBJ2-3 and V is TRBV12-5; TRBD2 aligns across 7 bases. Germline CDR1 is LGHNT and CDR2 is FRNRAP. The CDR3 sequence is 16 residues long. V was pared by 6 bases and J by 0 bases, with 9 bases of the junction left unmatched. In DNA form, the CDR3 reads TGTGCTAGTGGCCGCGGGCTAGCGGAGAGCACAGATACGCAGTATTTT. This encodes CASGRGLAESTDTQYF.

The chain combines TRBV9 with TRBJ2-7; 11 positions match TRBD2. CDR3 size: 16 residues. The V gene's germline CDR1 is SGDLS and CDR2 YYNGEE. The V and J ends lost 2 bases and 4 bases, in that order; junction bases with no gene match: 8. CDR3 nucleotide sequence: TGTGCCAGCAGCGTTAATTCCGGGACTAGCGGTTACGAGCAGTACTTC. Translating gives CASSVNSGTSGYEQYF.

This chain connects TRBV5-4 to TRBJ1-4; D remains ambiguous. Germline-derived CDR1 and CDR2 are SGHNT and YYREEE (reference sequence). The CDR3 extends over 16 amino acids. V lost 2 bases to trimming and J lost 8 bases, with 19 bases between them. The DNA for the CDR3 is TGTGCCAGCAGCTTCCAACCCGGGGATTATGGAGAAAAACTGTTTTTT. Protein product: CASSFQPGDYGEKLFF.

This clone is a singleton in its sample. The sample contains more than one DNA sequence encoding this CDR3. The chain links TRBV5-1 to TRBJ2-2; possible D gene TRBD2, 6 bases. Germline V gives CDR1 SGHRS, CDR2 YFSETQ. V gave up 3 bases and J gave up 6 bases, with 12 bases separating them. This CDR3 has 14 amino acids. In DNA, the CDR3 is TGCGCCAGCAGCTCTACTACGGGGGCCGGGGAGCTGTTTTTT. Translation gives CASSSTTGAGELFF.

The chain combines TRBV5-1 with TRBJ2-3, with D possibly being TRBD2 (6 bases). The CDR3 is made up of 14 amino acids. The germline V and J ends were trimmed by 6 bases and 3 bases, with 14 bases remaining between them. The germline V gene encodes CDR1 SGHRS and CDR2 YFSETQ. In DNA, the CDR3 is TGCGCCAGCACCGGCGGAGGGCTTACAGATACGCAGTATTTT. This gives the protein CASTGGGLTDTQYF.

In this sample, this clone turned up many times. The chain recombines TRBV5-1 with TRBJ2-2, with D maybe TRBD1 (6 bases). The CDR3 runs to 15 residues. The ends were cut back, 4 bases at V and 7 bases at J, with 17 bases in the middle. Germline lookup yields CDR1 SGHRS and CDR2 YFSETQ. In nucleotides, the CDR3 is TGCGCCAGCAGCACACAACAGGGCCCGGGCGGGGAGCTGTTTTTT. This gives the protein CASSTQQGPGGELFF.

This clone came up once. This sequence joins TRBV7-3 and TRBJ2-1; 14 nucleotides match TRBD2. V trimming: 5 bases; J trimming: 11 bases; junction bases outside the gene matches: 8. Germline CDR1 is SGHTA and CDR2 is FQGTGA. The CDR3 is 15 residues long. CDR3: CASSPTGTSGRQQFF. CDR3 sequence (DNA): TGTGCCAGCAGCCCGACCGGGACTAGCGGGAGACAGCAGTTCTTC.

The genes are TRBV28 and TRBJ2-1, with 9 bases aligning to TRBD1. Germline V gene data show CDR1 as MDHEN and CDR2 as SYDVKM. Trimming at V came to 6 bases and at J to 4 bases, leaving 10 bases not matched to a gene. The CDR3 covers 16 residues. CDR3 sequence: CASSQPGQGKYNEQFF. In nucleotides, the CDR3 is TGTGCCAGCAGCCAACCCGGACAGGGGAAATACAATGAGCAGTTCTTC.

The chain uses TRBV5-1 and TRBJ1-1; D not resolved. The length of the CDR3 is 12 residues. V lost 5 bases and J lost 8, with 13 bases in between. Germline loops: CDR1 SGHRS, CDR2 YFSETQ. The CDR3 DNA reads as TGCGCCAGCAGACCGACCGCCGGGGAAGCTTTCTTT. Its protein is CASRPTAGEAFF. The full variable domain, rest sourced from reference TRBV5-1 and TRBJ1-1, is KAGVTQTPRYLIKTRGQQVTLSCSPISGHRSVSWYQQTPGQGLQFLFEYFSETQRNKGNFPGRFSGRQFSNSRSEMNVSTLELGDSALYLCASRPTAGEAFFGQGTRLTVV.

This clone has just one count. The chain combines TRBV27 with TRBJ2-3; 14 nucleotides align to TRBD2. J lost 6 bases, V lost 8 bases, and 10 bases had no gene match. The CDR3 covers 16 residues. Germline CDR1 reads MNHEY; CDR2 reads SMNVEV (reference sequence). CDR3 amino acids: CASGTSGRAKGDTQYF. The DNA for the CDR3 is TGTGCCAGCGGGACTAGCGGGAGAGCGAAAGGGGATACGCAGTATTTT.

This clone showed up just a few times. The sample carries other DNA sequences with the same CDR3. The chain couples TRBV7-9 to TRBJ1-1, with D perhaps TRBD1 (6 bases). The V and J ends lost 3 bases and 5 bases respectively, with 10 bases between them. CDR1 is SEHNR, CDR2 FQNEAQ, per germline (reference sequence). The CDR3 length is 13 residues. Here the CDR3 reads CASSFGGLTEAFF. The CDR3, as DNA: TGTGCCAGCAGCTTCGGGGGGCTAACTGAAGCTTTCTTT.

J is TRBJ1-2 and V is TRBV10-3, with TRBD1 identical over 7 bases. This CDR3 has 16 residues. V lost 0 bases to trimming and J lost 4 bases; unmatched junction nucleotides: 8. The V gene's germline CDR1 is ENHRY and CDR2 SYGVKD. For the CDR3, the DNA is TGTGCCATCAGTGAGTCCGGGCGCGGGACAGCCTATGGCTACACCTTC. Amino acid sequence: CAISESGRGTAYGYTF.

V usage is TRBV19 and J usage is TRBJ2-7, with D tentatively TRBD2 (6 bases). Germline CDR1 and CDR2: LNHDA and SQIVND (reference sequence). CDR3 length: 14 amino acids. V dropped 9 bases and J dropped 0 bases, with 15 bases sitting between them. The DNA of the CDR3 is TGTGCCAGCCGCTGGGACTCAAGCTCCTACGAGCAGTACTTC. This translates into CASRWDSSSYEQYF.

A remark on this clone: The sample carries other DNA sequences with the same CDR3. The chain employs TRBV5-1 and TRBJ1-1; 9 positions match TRBD1. The CDR3 is made up of 14 amino acids. J gave up 4 bases and V 4 bases, and 5 bases lay outside the gene matches. CDR1 is SGHRS, CDR2 YFSETQ, per germline. In nucleotides, the CDR3 is TGCGCCAGCAGCACGGGACAGGGCGGCACTGAAGCTTTCTTT. Its protein product is CASSTGQGGTEAFF.